The next 5 T cell receptor beta chains were all read from a single sample in a study of beta chain features in type 1 diabetes. Sequenced material consisted of expressed TCRB transcripts (all of the isolated RNA was reverse transcribed). Produced via immunoSEQ multiplex PCR; TCRdb's table is partial and in-frame only. Of about 290,000 clones listed, roughly 8% are singletons. Specimen: central memory CD4+ T cells from blood. These TCRs come from a woman under 30 in good health.

The chain carries TRBV27 and TRBJ2-1, with D perhaps being TRBD1 or TRBD2 (5 bases each). With 2 bases removed from V and 3 bases from J, the gap between germline ends came to 11 bases. Germline V gene lookup returns CDR1 MNHEY and CDR2 SMNVEV (reference sequence). The CDR3 length is 15 residues. The CDR3: CASSLGDGVYNEQFF. In nucleotides, the CDR3 is TGTGCCAGCAGTTTAGGGGACGGGGTCTACAATGAGCAGTTCTTC.

The rearrangement links TRBV5-4 to TRBJ2-5; 9 bases agree with TRBD2. V lost 4 bases to trimming and J lost 3 bases; unmatched junction nucleotides: 7. Germline V lookup: CDR1 SGHNT, CDR2 YYREEE (reference sequence). The CDR3 has 15 amino acids. The CDR3 region is CASSPRTSAEETQYF. CDR3 DNA: TGTGCCAGCAGCCCAAGGACTAGCGCGGAAGAGACCCAGTACTTC. Complete variable domain (other parts from reference TRBV5-4 and TRBJ2-5): ETGVTQSPTHLIKTRGQQVTLRCSSQSGHNTVSWYQQALGQGPQFIFQYYREEENGRGNFPPRFSGLQFPNYSSELNVNALELDDSALYLCASSPRTSAEETQYFGPGTRLLVL.

CDR3 DNA sequence: TGCGCCAGCAGCCTACAACAGGGCACAGATACGCAGTATTTT. It translates to CASSLQQGTDTQYF. The chain uses TRBV4-3 and TRBJ2-3; TRBD1 might be the D (5 bases). In germline, CDR1 is LGHNA, CDR2 YSLEER. The CDR3 runs 14 residues. The V end was cut by 4 bases, the J end by 1 base, with 9 bases between.

At least ten counts were recorded for this clone. V gene TRBV28 combines with J gene TRBJ2-6; D uncertain. V was pared by 6 bases and J by 0 bases, with 3 bases between. Germline values: CDR1 MDHEN, CDR2 SYDVKM. This CDR3 is built from 13 residues. The CDR3 bases are TGTGCCAGCAGGCGCTCTGGGGCCAACGTCCTGACTTTC. This gives the protein CASRRSGANVLTF.

At least ten counts were recorded for this clone. The gene calls are TRBV7-2 and TRBJ2-5, with TRBD2 matching over 9 bases. This CDR3 comprises 15 residues. CDR1 SGHTA and CDR2 FQGNSA come from the germline V gene. V shed 3 bases, J shed 7 bases, and the junction held 9 bases outside the gene matches. CDR3 in amino acids: CASSFDSGSLGTQYF. Here the CDR3 DNA reads TGTGCCAGCAGCTTCGATAGCGGGAGTCTGGGGACCCAGTACTTC. The entire variable domain, with the rest obtained from reference TRBV7-2 and TRBJ2-5, is as follows: GAGVSQSPSNKVTEKGKDVELRCDPISGHTALYWYRQSLGQGLEFLIYFQGNSAPDKSGLPSDRFSAERTGGSVSTLTIQRTQQEDSAVYLCASSFDSGSLGTQYFGPGTRLLVL.